This TCR beta chain was recorded in a study of T cells in women clearing cervical HPV infection. On the study more broadly: Blood came at first lesion visit for cases, post-clearance for controls. Findings and limits, study-wide: CIN3+ cases had significantly higher TCR richness than controls; evenness did not differ.

Notes on this clone: No antigen is known for it. The sequenced fragment ends 3 residues before the CDR3 boundary, so the rest is inferred from the germline J gene.

The data were produced by immunoSEQ multiplex PCR, yet TCRdb's version contains in-frame clones alone and is incomplete. This sample's table has tens of thousands of clones. V dropped 0 bases and J dropped 4 bases, with 11 bases sitting between them. CDR1 MNHNS and CDR2 SASEGT come from the germline V gene. The CDR3 sequence is 15 residues long. This TCR came from a woman aged 18-70 years with a cervical HPV16 infection that either progressed to CIN3+ or cleared (not recorded which). The V and J genes are TRBV6-1 and TRBJ2-3, with D perhaps TRBD2 (5 bases). Material for sequencing was blood buffy coat. This chain's CDR3 is CASSEAGRAADTQYF. Partial CDR3 DNA: TGTGCCAGCAGTGAAGCAGGGAGAGCGGCAGATACG.